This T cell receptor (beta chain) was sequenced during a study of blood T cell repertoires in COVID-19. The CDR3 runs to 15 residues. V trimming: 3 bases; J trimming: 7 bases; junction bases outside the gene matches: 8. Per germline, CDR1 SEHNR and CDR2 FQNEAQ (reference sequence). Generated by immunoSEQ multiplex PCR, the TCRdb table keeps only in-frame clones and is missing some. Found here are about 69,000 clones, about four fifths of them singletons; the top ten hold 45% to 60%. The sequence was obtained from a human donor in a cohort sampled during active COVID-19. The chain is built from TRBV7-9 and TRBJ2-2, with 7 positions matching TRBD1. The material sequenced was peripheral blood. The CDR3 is CASSFWQGDIGELFF. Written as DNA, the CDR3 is TGTGCCAGCAGCTTCTGGCAGGGGGATATCGGGGAGCTGTTTTTT. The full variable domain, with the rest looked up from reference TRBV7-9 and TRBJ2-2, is DTGVSQNPRHKITKRGQNVTFRCDPISEHNRLYWYRQTLGQGPEFLTYFQNEAQLEKSRLLSDRFSAERPKGSFSTLEIQRTEQGDSAMYLCASSFWQGDIGELFFGEGSRLTVL.